Shown below are 5 T cell receptor beta chains from a single sample sequenced in a study of cytomegalovirus exposure and HLA in healthy donors. Both 60 Vbeta primers and 13 Jbeta primers went into the PCR. TCRdb keeps only in-frame clones here, not all; method: immunoSEQ multiplex PCR. The repertoire holds around 76,000 clones, with around 72% as singletons. Source material: PBMCs. All receptors come from a woman between 35 and 50 years old in good health and CMV-seropositive.

This sequence joins TRBV6-6 and TRBJ1-2; 11 bases line up with TRBD1. The CDR3 length is 16 residues. The V and J ends lost 6 bases and 4 bases, in that order; junction bases with no gene match: 10. The V gene's germline CDR1 is MNHNY and CDR2 SVGAGI (reference sequence). The CDR3 protein is CASRDLAGTGGYGYTF. The CDR3 nucleotides are TGTGCCAGCAGAGACCTTGCCGGGACAGGGGGCTATGGCTACACCTTC.

The table lists this clone with a few counts. The chain employs TRBV19 and TRBJ2-7; 16 bases are a match to TRBD2. Looked up from germline, CDR1 is LNHDA and CDR2 is SQIVND (reference sequence). V dropped 6 bases and J dropped 3; count of bases not matched to a gene: 8. The CDR3 runs 17 residues. The DNA for the CDR3 is TGTGCCAGTAGCCGCTCGGGACTAGCGGGAGGGGTCTACGAGCAGTACTTC. It translates to CASSRSGLAGGVYEQYF.

This clone was counted between two and nine times. This chain joins TRBV9 and TRBJ1-5, with D possibly TRBD1 on 5 matching bases. CDR3 length: 15 residues. The germline gives CDR1 SGDLS, CDR2 YYNGEE. Trimming cost V 3 bases and J 2 bases, with 12 bases left between them. This CDR3 is CASSAQGFGNQPQHF. CDR3 bases: TGTGCCAGCAGCGCCCAGGGATTCGGCAATCAGCCCCAGCATTTT.

The chain links TRBV27 to TRBJ1-4; tentatively, D is TRBD1 (5 bases). Germline V gene sequence: CDR1 MNHEY, CDR2 SMNVEV (reference sequence). The V end was cut by 6 bases, the J end by 8 bases, with 19 bases between. This CDR3 has 15 residues. The CDR3 is CASSLSRGVEEKLFF. The DNA of the CDR3 is TGTGCCAGCAGCCTATCTAGGGGTGTGGAGGAAAAACTGTTTTTT.

The V call is TRBV5-6, the J call TRBJ1-5, with D perhaps matching TRBD1 (6 bases). Per germline, CDR1 SGHDT and CDR2 YYEEEE. V lost 0 bases, J lost 5 bases, and 9 bases lay in between. The CDR3 extends over 14 amino acids. The CDR3, as DNA: TGTGCCAGCAGCTTGGACAGGGAAGATCAGCCCCAGCATTTT. This gives the protein CASSLDREDQPQHF.